Sequencing of this T cell receptor beta chain was carried out in a study of vaccination effects on CD4 cells after COVID-19. The overall study: Pools of viral peptides were used by the ViraFEST assay to expand antigen-specific CD4+ T cells ahead of sequencing. The second dose preceded post-vaccine samples by a median of 72 days. Study-level results: Vaccine- and infection-induced clones showed marked clonal contraction late following vaccination.

Culture lasted 10 days before CD4+ T cell isolation. Participants were given two doses of BNT162b2 or mRNA-1273 vaccine. Germline CDR1 is KGHSH and CDR2 is LQKENI. Trimming removed 3 bases from V and 7 bases from J, with 13 bases in between. The CDR3 is 14 amino acids. Note on this clone: The antigen remains undetermined.

Sequencing used immunoSEQ multiplex PCR; TCRdb keeps in-frame clones, though not all of them. The sample carries 47,000 or so clones, around 70% recorded once. Sequenced material: CD4+ T cells from PBMCs cultured without peptide, taken after COVID-19 vaccination. The source is a human donor who received a COVID-19 vaccine. The genes are TRBV18 and TRBJ1-5; weak D call: TRBD1 (5 bases). This CDR3 reads CASSPRWGSQPQHF. As DNA, the CDR3 is TGTGCCAGCTCACCTCGATGGGGGTCCCAGCCCCAGCATTTT.